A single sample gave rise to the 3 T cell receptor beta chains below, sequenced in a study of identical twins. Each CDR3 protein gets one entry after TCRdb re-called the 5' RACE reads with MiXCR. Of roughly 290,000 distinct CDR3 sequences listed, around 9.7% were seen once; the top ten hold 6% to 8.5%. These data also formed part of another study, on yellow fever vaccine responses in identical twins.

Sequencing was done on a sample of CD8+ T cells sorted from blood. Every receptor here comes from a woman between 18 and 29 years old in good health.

DNA of the CDR3: TGCAGTGCTAGACTCCCGGACCTCTACAATGAGCAGTTCTTC. Its protein is CSARLPDLYNEQFF. The chain joins TRBV20-1 to TRBJ2-1; no definite D call. With 2 bases removed from V and 3 bases from J, the gap between germline ends came to 11 bases. Germline-derived CDR1 and CDR2 are DFQATT and SNEGSKA (reference sequence). The CDR3 consists of 14 residues.

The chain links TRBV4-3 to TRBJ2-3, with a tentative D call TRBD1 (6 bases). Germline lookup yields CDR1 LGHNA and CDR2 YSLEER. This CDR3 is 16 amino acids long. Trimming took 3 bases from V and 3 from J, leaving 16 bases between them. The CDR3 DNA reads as TGCGCCAGCAGCCACCCCCTGGCAGGGGAGACAGATACGCAGTATTTT. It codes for CASSHPLAGETDTQYF.

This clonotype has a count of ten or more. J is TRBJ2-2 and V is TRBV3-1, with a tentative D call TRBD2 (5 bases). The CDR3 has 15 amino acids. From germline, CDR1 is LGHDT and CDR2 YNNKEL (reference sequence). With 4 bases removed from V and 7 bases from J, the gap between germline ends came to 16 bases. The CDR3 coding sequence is TGTGCCAGCAGCCCCGGGAACACTGGTGGCGGGGAGCTGTTTTTT. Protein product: CASSPGNTGGGELFF.